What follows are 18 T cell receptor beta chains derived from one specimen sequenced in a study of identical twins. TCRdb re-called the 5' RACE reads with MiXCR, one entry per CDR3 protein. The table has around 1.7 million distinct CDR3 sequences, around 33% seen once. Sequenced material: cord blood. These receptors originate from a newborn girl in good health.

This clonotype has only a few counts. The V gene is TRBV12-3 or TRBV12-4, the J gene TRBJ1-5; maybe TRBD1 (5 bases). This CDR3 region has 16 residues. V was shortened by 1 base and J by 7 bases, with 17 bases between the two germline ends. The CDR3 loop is CASSLDGDGPNQPQHF. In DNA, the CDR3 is TGTGCCAGCAGTTTAGATGGGGACGGGCCTAACCAGCCCCAGCATTTT.

The CDR3 coding sequence is TGTGCCACCCGAGAGTCGGGTCAGCCCCAGCATTTT. Amino acids: CATRESGQPQHF. This rearrangement joins TRBV28 to TRBJ1-5; D unresolved. This CDR3 comprises 12 residues. With 10 bases removed from V and 6 bases from J, the gap between germline ends came to 13 bases. Germline V gene sequence: CDR1 MDHEN, CDR2 SYDVKM.

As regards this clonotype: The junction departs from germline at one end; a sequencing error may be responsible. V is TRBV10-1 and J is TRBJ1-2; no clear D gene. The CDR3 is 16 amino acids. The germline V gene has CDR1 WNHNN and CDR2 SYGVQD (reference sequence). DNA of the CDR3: TGCGCCAGCAGGGAGTCCCGGACGATCACCAACTATGGCTACACCTTC. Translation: CASRESRTITNYGYTF.

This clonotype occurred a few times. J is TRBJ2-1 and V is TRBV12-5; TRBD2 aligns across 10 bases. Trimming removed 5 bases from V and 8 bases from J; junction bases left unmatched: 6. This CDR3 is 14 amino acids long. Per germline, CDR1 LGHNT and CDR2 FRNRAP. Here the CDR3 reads CASGQGLAFYEQFF. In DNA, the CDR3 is TGTGCTAGTGGTCAGGGACTAGCGTTCTATGAGCAGTTCTTC. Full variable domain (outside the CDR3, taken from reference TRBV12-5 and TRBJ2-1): DARVTQTPRHKVTEMGQEVTMRCQPILGHNTVFWYRQTMMQGLELLAYFRNRAPLDDSGMPKDRFSAEMPDATLATLKIQPSEPRDSAVYFCASGQGLAFYEQFFGPGTRLTVL.

The CDR3 DNA is TGTGCCAGCAGTTTGAAACGAAACCTCTACAATGAGCAGTTCTTC. Translating it yields CASSLKRNLYNEQFF. The chain couples TRBV12-3 or TRBV12-4 to TRBJ2-1; D ambiguous. The germline V and J ends were trimmed by 3 bases and 3 bases, with 12 bases remaining between them. CDR3 length: 15 residues.

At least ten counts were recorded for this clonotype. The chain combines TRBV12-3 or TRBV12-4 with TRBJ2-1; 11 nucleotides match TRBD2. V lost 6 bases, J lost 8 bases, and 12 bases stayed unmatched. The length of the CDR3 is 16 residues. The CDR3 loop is CASSPRLAGISYEQFF. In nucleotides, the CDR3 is TGTGCCAGCAGCCCCCGACTAGCGGGGATCTCGTATGAGCAGTTCTTC.

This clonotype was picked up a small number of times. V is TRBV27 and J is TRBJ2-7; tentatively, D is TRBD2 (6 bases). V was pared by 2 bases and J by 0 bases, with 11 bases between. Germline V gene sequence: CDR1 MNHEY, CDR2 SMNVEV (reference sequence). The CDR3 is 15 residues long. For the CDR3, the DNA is TGTGCCAGCAGTTTACTAGCGCTAAGCTCCTACGAGCAGTACTTC. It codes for CASSLLALSSYEQYF.

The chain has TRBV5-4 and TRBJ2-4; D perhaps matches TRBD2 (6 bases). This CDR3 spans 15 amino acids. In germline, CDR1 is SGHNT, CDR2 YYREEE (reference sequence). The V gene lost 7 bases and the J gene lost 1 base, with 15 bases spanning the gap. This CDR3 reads CASGLGGVAKNIQYF. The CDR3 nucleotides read TGTGCCAGCGGGCTCGGGGGAGTTGCCAAAAACATTCAGTACTTC. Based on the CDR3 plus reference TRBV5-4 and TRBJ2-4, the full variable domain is ETGVTQSPTHLIKTRGQQVTLRCSSQSGHNTVSWYQQALGQGPQFIFQYYREEENGRGNFPPRFSGLQFPNYSSELNVNALELDDSALYLCASGLGGVAKNIQYFGAGTRLSVL.

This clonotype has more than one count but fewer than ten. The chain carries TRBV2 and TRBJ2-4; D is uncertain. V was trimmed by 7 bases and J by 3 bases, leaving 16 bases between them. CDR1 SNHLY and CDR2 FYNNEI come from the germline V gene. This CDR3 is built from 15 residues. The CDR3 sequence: CASNRIWAFKNIQYF. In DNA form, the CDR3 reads TGTGCCAGCAACAGAATCTGGGCATTCAAAAACATTCAGTACTTC.

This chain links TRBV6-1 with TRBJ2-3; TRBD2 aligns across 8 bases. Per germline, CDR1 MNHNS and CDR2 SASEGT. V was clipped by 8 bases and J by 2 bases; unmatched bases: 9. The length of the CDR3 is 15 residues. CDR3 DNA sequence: TGTGCCAGCGAGAGTCTAGCGGGTTACACAGATACGCAGTATTTT. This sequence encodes CASESLAGYTDTQYF.

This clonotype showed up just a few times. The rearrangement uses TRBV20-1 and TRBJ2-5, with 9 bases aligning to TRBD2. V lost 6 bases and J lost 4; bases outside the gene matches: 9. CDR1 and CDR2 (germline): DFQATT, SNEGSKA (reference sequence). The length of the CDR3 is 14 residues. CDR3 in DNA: TGCAGTGCCAACCCAGGGACTAGCAGAGAGACCCAGTACTTC. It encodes CSANPGTSRETQYF.

The CDR3 sequence is CASSSLAGSSTDVQYF. Here the CDR3 DNA reads TGTGCCAGCAGTTCCCTAGCGGGTTCTAGCACAGATGTGCAGTATTTT. The V gene is TRBV12-3 or TRBV12-4, the J gene TRBJ2-3; 8 positions agree with TRBD2. The ends lost 4 bases at V and 11 bases at J; junction bases unmatched: 17. The CDR3 is made up of 16 amino acids.

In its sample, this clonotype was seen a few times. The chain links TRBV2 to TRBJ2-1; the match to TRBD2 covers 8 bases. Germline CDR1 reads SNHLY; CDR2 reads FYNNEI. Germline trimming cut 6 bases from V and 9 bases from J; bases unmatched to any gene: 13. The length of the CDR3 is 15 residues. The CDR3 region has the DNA TGTGCCAGCAGCCTGGACTCAGCGGGAGTGGGTGAGCAGTTCTTC. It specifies CASSLDSAGVGEQFF.

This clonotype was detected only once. The CDR3, as DNA: TGTGCCAGCAGCTTATCTAGAGGGAGAGACAATGAGCAGTTCTTC. The encoded protein is CASSLSRGRDNEQFF. The chain uses TRBV11-2 and TRBJ2-1, with D possibly being TRBD2 (5 bases). Trimming removed 2 bases from V and 5 bases from J, with 13 bases in between. Germline CDR1 and CDR2: SGHAT and FQNNGV. The CDR3 extends over 15 amino acids.

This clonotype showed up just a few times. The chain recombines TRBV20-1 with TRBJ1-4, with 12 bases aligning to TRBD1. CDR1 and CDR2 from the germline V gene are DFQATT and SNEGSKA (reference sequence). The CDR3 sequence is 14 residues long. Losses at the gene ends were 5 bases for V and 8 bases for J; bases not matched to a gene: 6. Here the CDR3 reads CSARDRGLREKLFF. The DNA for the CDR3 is TGCAGTGCTCGGGACAGGGGGCTTAGGGAAAAACTGTTTTTT.

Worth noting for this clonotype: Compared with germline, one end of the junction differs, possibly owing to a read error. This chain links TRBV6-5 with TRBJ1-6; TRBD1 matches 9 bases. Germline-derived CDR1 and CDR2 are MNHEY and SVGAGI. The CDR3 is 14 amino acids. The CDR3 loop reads CASSWDRVESPPHF. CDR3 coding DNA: TGTGCCAGCAGTTGGGACAGGGTGGAATCACCCCCCCACTTT.

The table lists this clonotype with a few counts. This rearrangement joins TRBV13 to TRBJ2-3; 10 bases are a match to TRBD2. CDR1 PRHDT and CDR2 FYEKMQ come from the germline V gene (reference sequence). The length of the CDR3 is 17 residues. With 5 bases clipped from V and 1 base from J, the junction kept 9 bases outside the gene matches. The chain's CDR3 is CASSASVLAGRTDTQYF. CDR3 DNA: TGTGCCAGCAGCGCCTCAGTACTAGCGGGGCGCACAGATACGCAGTATTTT.

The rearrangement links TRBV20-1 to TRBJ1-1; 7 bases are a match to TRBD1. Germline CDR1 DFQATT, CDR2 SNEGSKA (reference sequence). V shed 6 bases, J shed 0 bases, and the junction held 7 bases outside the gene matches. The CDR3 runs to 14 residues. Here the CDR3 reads CSATGRGLNTEAFF. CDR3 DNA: TGCAGTGCGACAGGGAGGGGCTTGAACACTGAAGCTTTCTTT.